This T cell receptor (beta chain) was sequenced in a study of CD8+ T cells in alopecia areata. RNA extraction was followed by reverse transcription into cDNA, which acted as the sequencing template. Here immunoSEQ multiplex PCR was the method, and the copy in TCRdb shows in-frame clones only, minus some. The sample shows 200,000 to 250,000 clones, under 75% of them seen only once. Notes on the study in general: There were also resident alphabeta T cells of normal skin sequenced in scalp samples.

Remarks on this clone: Its target is not known.

Treatment: oral pan-JAK inhibitor, 5-10 mg twice daily. V was cut by 1 base and J by 0 bases, with 10 bases left in between. The CDR3 consists of 17 residues. Germline V gene lookup returns CDR1 LNHNV and CDR2 YYDKDF (reference sequence). The input for sequencing was CD4+ T cells sorted from blood, taken at week 4, from a patient treated with tofacitinib. The rearrangement joins TRBV15 to TRBJ2-6; possibly TRBD2 for D (5 bases). This receptor was identified in a human donor with alopecia areata. The CDR3 DNA reads as TGTGCCACCAGCAGAGGTTTAGCGCACTCTGGGGCCAACGTCCTGACTTTC. It yields the protein CATSRGLAHSGANVLTF.